The subject of this entry is one TCR beta chain. This entry comes from a study of blood T cells in healthy people across ages. Together with a sample-barcoded 5' primer, a J-beta primer mix was included in a second PCR lasting 7 to 11 cycles. Via MiXCR, TCRdb re-called the 5' RACE reads, giving one row per CDR3 protein. The sample shows some 560,000 distinct CDR3 sequences, about 27% of them seen only once. Isolation recovered at least 7 million PBMCs from every sample. Per the germline V gene, CDR1 is DFQATT and CDR2 is SNEGSKA (reference sequence). V lost 1 base to trimming and J lost 9 bases, with 13 bases between them. The CDR3 is 14 residues long. These sequences were also reported in another study, on T cells of mothers and their children. That paper adds: Each child contributed millions of TCR beta CDR3 reads, while each mother contributed over 10 million.

Source material: blood. This TCR was sampled from a boy aged 2 to 10 in good health. The chain is built from TRBV20-1 and TRBJ1-6; D may be TRBD1 (5 bases). CDR3 protein: CSARAGSSGSPLHF. The CDR3 DNA reads as TGCAGTGCTAGAGCAGGGTCTAGCGGTTCACCCCTCCACTTT.